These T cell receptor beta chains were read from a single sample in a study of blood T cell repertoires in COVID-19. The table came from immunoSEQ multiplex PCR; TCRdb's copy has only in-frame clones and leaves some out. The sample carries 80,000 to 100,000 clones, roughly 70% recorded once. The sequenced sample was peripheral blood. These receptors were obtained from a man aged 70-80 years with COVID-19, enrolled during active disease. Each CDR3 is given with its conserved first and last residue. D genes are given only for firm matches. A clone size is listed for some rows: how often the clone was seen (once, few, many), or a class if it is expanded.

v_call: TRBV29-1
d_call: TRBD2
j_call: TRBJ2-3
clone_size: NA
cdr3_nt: TGCAGCGTTGAAGATCGGGCGCGGGGGAGCACAGATACGCAGTATTTT
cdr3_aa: CSVEDRARGSTDTQYF

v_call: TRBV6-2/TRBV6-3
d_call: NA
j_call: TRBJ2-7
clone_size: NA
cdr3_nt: TGTGCCAGCAGTTACTCGGGGCCCTCCTACGAGCAGTACTTC
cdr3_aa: CASSYSGPSYEQYF

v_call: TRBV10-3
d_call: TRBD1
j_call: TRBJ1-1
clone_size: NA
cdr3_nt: TGTGCCATCAGTGAATGGGACAGGGGTCCGGCTGGTGCTGAAGCTTTCTTT
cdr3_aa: CAISEWDRGPAGAEAFF

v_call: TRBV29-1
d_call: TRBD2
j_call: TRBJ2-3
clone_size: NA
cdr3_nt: TGCAGCGTATTCTTAAGCGGGAGCCCAGATACGCAGTATTTT
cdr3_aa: CSVFLSGSPDTQYF

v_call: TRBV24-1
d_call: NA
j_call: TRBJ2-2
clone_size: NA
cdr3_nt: TGTGCCACCAGTGATTTGCGGGACACCGGGGAGCTGTTTTTT
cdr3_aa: CATSDLRDTGELFF

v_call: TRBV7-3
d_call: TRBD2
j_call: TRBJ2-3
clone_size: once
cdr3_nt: TGTGCCAGCAGCCCTGGACTAGCTTTTAGCACAGATACGCAGTATTTT
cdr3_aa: CASSPGLAFSTDTQYF

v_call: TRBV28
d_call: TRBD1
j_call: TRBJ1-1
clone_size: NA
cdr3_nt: TGTGCCAGCAGTCCATTGGGACAGCCTATACAAGGAAGGTTT
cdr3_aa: CASSPLGQPIQGRF

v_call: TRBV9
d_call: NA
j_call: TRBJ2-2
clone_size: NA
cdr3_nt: TGTGCCAGCAGCGGGTTGGACTTCGTCACCGGGGAGCTGTTTTTT
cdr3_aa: CASSGLDFVTGELFF

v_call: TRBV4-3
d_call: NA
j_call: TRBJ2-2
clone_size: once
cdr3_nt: TGCGCCAGCAGCCAAGATATCCTAGCGAATGGGGAGCTGTTTTTT
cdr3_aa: CASSQDILANGELFF

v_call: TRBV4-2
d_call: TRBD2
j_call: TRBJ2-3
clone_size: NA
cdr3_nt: TGTGCCAGCAGCCAAGATGCGTTGACTAGCGGGATGATAGATACGCAGTATTTT
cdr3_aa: CASSQDALTSGMIDTQYF

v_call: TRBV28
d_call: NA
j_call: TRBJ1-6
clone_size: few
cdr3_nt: TGTGCCAGCAGTACCCTAATGGACAATAGTATGAATTCACCCCTCCACTTT
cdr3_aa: CASSTLMDNSMNSPLHF

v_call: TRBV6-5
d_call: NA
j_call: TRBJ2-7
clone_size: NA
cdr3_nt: TGTGCCAGCAGTTACTCGGGACGGGGACACTACGAGCAGTACTTC
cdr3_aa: CASSYSGRGHYEQYF

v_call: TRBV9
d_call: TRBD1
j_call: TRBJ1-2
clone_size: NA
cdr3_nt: TGTGCCAGCAGCGTCTCCCCGGGACAGGAAGGTCTCGGCTACACCTTC
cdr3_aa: CASSVSPGQEGLGYTF

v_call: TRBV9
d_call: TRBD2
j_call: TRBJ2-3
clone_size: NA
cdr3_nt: TGTGCCAGCAGCGTAGATGCGACTAGCGGGTTCCCCACCGATACGCAGTATTTT
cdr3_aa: CASSVDATSGFPTDTQYF

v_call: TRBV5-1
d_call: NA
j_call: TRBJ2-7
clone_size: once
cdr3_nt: TGCGCCAGCAGCTTTAGTCCCGAACGGGCCTACGAGCAGTACTTC
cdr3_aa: CASSFSPERAYEQYF

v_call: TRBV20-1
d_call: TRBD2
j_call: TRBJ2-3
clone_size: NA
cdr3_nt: TGCAGCACACGGGGGGTGGATACGCAGTATTTT
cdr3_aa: CSTRGVDTQYF

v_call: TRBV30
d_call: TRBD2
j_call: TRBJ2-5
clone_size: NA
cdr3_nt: TGTGCCTGGGGCCCTCGACTAGCGGGTCATCGGGCCCAGTACTTC
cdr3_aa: CAWGPRLAGHRAQYF

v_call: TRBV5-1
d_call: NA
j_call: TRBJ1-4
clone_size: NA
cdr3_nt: TGCGCCAGCAGCCCCTCAGAATTAGCCAATGAAAAACTGTTTTTT
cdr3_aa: CASSPSELANEKLFF

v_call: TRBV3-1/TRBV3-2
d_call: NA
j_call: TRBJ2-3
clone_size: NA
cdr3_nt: TGTGCCAGCAGGTTCGAGGGCACAGATACGCAGTATTTT
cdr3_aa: CASRFEGTDTQYF

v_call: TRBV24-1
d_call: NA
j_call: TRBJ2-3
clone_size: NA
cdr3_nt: TGTGCCACCAGTGATTTATCAACTGCTGATACGCAGTATTTT
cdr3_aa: CATSDLSTADTQYF

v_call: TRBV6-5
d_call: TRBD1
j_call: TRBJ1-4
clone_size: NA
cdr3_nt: TGTGCCAGCAGTAGACAGGGGGCGGGGGATGAAAAACTGTTTTTT
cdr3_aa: CASSRQGAGDEKLFF

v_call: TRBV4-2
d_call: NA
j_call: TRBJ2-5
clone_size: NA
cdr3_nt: TGTGCCAGCAGCCGTGGGGGGGCGGACCAAGAGACCCAGTACTTC
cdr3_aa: CASSRGGADQETQYF

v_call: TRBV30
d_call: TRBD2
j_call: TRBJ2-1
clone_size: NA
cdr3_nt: TGTGCCTGGAAGGCTAGCGGGAGTGTAGGGAATGAGCAGTTCTTC
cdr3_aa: CAWKASGSVGNEQFF

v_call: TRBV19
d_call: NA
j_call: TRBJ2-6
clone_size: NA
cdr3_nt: TGTGCCAGTAGTAAAGGAGAAGGGGTTTTCTCTGGGGCCAACGTCCTGACTTTC
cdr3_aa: CASSKGEGVFSGANVLTF

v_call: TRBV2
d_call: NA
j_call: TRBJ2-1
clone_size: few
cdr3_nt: TGTGCCAGCAGTAGGGGTTCGTACAATGAGCAGTTCTTC
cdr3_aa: CASSRGSYNEQFF

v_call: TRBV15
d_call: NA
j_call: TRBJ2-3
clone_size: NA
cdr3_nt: TGTGCCACCAGCCACGACTTCAGCACAGATACGCAGTATTTT
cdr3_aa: CATSHDFSTDTQYF

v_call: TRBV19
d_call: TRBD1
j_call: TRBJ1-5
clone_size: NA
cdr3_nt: TGTGCCAGTAGTCCGACAGGGAGCGGTCAGCCCCAGCATTTT
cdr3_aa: CASSPTGSGQPQHF

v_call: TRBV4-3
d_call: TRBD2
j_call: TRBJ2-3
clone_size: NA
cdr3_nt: TGCGCCAGCAGCCGCCGGGTGCGGGAGGGAGATACGCAGTATTTT
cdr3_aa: CASSRRVREGDTQYF

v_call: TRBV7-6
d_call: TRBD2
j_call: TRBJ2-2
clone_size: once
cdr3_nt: TGTGCCAGCGCGGGGGGCGGGAGTAGCACCGGGGAGCTGTTTTTT
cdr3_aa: CASAGGGSSTGELFF

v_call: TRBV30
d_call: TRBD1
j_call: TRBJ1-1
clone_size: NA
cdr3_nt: TGTGCCTCCCGGACAGGGGGGAACACTGAAGCTTTCTTT
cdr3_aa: CASRTGGNTEAFF

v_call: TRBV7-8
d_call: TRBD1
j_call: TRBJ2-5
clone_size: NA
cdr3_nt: TGTGCCATCACGGGACAGACTCAAGAGACCCAGTACTTC
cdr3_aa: CAITGQTQETQYF

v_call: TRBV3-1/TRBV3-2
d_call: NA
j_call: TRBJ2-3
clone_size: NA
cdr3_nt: TGTGCCAGCAGCCAAGATATCTTGGCGGGTAGCACAGATACGCAGTATTTT
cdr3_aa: CASSQDILAGSTDTQYF

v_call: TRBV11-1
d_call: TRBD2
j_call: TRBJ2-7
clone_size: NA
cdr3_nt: TGTGCCAGCAGCCGACTAGCGGGAGTAGAGCAGTACTTC
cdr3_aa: CASSRLAGVEQYF

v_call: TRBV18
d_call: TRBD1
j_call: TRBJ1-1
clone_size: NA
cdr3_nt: TGTGCCAGCTCACCCGGGGGGACAGGACGCACTGAAGCTTTCTTT
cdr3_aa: CASSPGGTGRTEAFF

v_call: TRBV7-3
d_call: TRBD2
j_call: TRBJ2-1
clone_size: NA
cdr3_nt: TGTGCCAGCAGCGAGCGGGGTCACAATGAGCAGTTCTTC
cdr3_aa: CASSERGHNEQFF

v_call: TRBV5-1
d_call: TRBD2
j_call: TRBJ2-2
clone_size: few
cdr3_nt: TGCGCCAGCAGCTTGGGTAGCGGGAGTCTGATCGGGGAGCTGTTTTTT
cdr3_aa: CASSLGSGSLIGELFF

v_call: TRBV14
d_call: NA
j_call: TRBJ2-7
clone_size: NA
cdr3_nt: TGTGCCAGCAGCCTCCTCGCGGGGAGGGGACACCGATCGCTCGAGCAGTACTTC
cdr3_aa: CASSLLAGRGHRSLEQYF

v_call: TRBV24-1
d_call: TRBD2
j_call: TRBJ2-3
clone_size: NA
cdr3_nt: TGTGCCACCAGTGATCCCGGGACTAGCGGAAGCACAGATACGCAGTATTTT
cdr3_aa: CATSDPGTSGSTDTQYF

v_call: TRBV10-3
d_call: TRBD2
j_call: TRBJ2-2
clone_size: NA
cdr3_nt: TGTGCCATCAGTGACCCGGGACTAGCGTTAACCGGGGAGCTGTTTTTT
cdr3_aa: CAISDPGLALTGELFF

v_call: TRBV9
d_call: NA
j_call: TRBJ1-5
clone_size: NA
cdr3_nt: TGTGCCAGCAGCGTAGACGGTTCCAATCAGCCCCAGCATTTT
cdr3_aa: CASSVDGSNQPQHF

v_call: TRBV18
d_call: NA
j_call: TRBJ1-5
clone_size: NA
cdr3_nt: TGTGCCAGCTCACCCTCACAGGTGAATAGCAATCAGCCCCAGCATTTT
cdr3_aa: CASSPSQVNSNQPQHF

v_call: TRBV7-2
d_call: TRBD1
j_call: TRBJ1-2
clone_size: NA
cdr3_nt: TGTGCCAGCAGCTTAGCGACAGGGAATAACTATGGCTACACCTTC
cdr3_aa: CASSLATGNNYGYTF

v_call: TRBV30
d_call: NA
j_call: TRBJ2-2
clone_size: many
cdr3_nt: TGTGCCTGCGGCGGAGGACTGAACACCGGGGAGCTGTTTTTT
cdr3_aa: CACGGGLNTGELFF

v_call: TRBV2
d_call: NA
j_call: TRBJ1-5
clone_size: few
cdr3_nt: TGTGCCAGCCAAGACAGAAGCAATCAGCCCCAGCATTTT
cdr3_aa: CASQDRSNQPQHF

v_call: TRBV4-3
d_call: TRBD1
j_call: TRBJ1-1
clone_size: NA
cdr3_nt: TGCGCCAGCAGACTGACAGGGTCTGGAAACACTGAAGCTTTCTTT
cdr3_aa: CASRLTGSGNTEAFF

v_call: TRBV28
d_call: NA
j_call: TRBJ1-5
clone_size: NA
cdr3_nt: TGTGCCAGCAGTTTACACGGTTATAGCAATCAGCCCCAGCATTTT
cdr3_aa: CASSLHGYSNQPQHF